The 8 T cell receptor beta chains reported below all come from one sample, sequenced in a study of cytomegalovirus exposure and HLA in healthy donors. PCR used 60 Vbeta primers and 13 Jbeta primers. The repertoire was sequenced with immunoSEQ multiplex PCR; TCRdb's copy has only in-frame clones and lacks some. The listing records tens of thousands of clones. Sequencing input: PBMCs. These receptors all stem from a woman aged 40-49 years in good health and CMV-seronegative.

The CDR3: CASRGLRGGHYEQYF. CDR3 coding DNA: TGTGCCAGTAGGGGGCTGCGCGGGGGCCACTACGAGCAGTACTTC. This chain connects TRBV19 to TRBJ2-7; weak D call: TRBD2 (7 bases). CDR1 is LNHDA and CDR2 is SQIVND in the germline V gene (reference sequence). The CDR3 is 15 residues long. Trimming removed 6 bases from V and 3 bases from J, with 18 bases in between.

The chain's CDR3 is CASSEASRGSQYF. The CDR3, as DNA: TGTGCCAGCAGTGAAGCGAGTCGTGGGAGTCAGTACTTC. The gene calls are TRBV6-1 and TRBJ2-4, with D perhaps matching TRBD2 (5 bases). With 0 bases removed from V and 12 bases from J, the gap between germline ends came to 12 bases. This CDR3 is 13 amino acids long. CDR1 is MNHNS, CDR2 SASEGT, per germline.

This chain uses TRBV30 with TRBJ2-3; 8 bases align to TRBD1. The V gene end was trimmed by 4 bases and the J gene end by 4 bases; junction bases not matched to a gene: 1. This CDR3 is 12 amino acids long. CDR1 and CDR2 (germline): GTSNPN, SVGIG (reference sequence). The CDR3 loop reads CAWTGGADTQYF. The DNA for the CDR3 is TGTGCCTGGACAGGGGGCGCAGATACGCAGTATTTT.

The gene calls are TRBV6-6 and TRBJ2-3; D is possibly TRBD1 (6 bases). The ends were cut back, 7 bases at V and 2 bases at J, with 13 bases in the middle. CDR3 length: 14 residues. CDR1 and CDR2 (germline): MNHNY, SVGAGI (reference sequence). This CDR3 reads CASTYRDPTDTQYF. CDR3 DNA: TGTGCCAGCACCTACAGGGATCCCACAGATACGCAGTATTTT.

The chain carries TRBV9 and TRBJ2-7; 7 positions match TRBD2. The junction had 3 bases not matched to a gene; V was cut back by 1 base and J by 2 bases. In germline, CDR1 is SGDLS, CDR2 YYNGEE. The CDR3 has 14 amino acids. In nucleotides, the CDR3 is TGTGCCAGCAGCGTAAGCGGGACCGCCTACGAGCAGTACTTC. Encoded protein: CASSVSGTAYEQYF.

The rearrangement uses TRBV30 and TRBJ2-1, with a possible D match to TRBD2 (6 bases). Germline-derived CDR1 and CDR2 are GTSNPN and SVGIG (reference sequence). The V and J ends lost 8 bases and 0 bases respectively, with 11 bases between them. The CDR3 sequence is 13 residues long. As DNA, the CDR3 is TGTGCCGCTATGGGGGGCTCCTACAATGAGCAGTTCTTC. This encodes CAAMGGSYNEQFF. Complete variable domain (other parts from reference TRBV30 and TRBJ2-1): SQTIHQWPATLVQPVGSPLSLECTVEGTSNPNLYWYRQAAGRGLQLLFYSVGIGQISSEVPQNLSASRPQDRQFILSSKKLLLSDSGFYLCAAMGGSYNEQFFGPGTRLTVL.

The chain is built from TRBV13 and TRBJ1-4; D may be TRBD1 (5 bases). Germline V gene sequence: CDR1 PRHDT, CDR2 FYEKMQ (reference sequence). V was trimmed by 5 bases and J by 5 bases, leaving 15 bases between them. The CDR3 spans 15 residues. CDR3 in amino acids: CASSTKGLGNEKLFF. The CDR3 DNA reads as TGTGCCAGCAGCACGAAGGGGCTGGGGAATGAAAAACTGTTTTTT.

J is TRBJ2-7 and V is TRBV29-1, with 14 bases fitting TRBD2. Germline V gives CDR1 SQVTM, CDR2 ANQGSEA. J lost 5 bases, V lost 3 bases, and 3 bases had no gene match. The CDR3 totals 14 residues. CDR3 residues: CSVEGLAGVDEQYF. CDR3 coding DNA: TGCAGCGTTGAGGGACTAGCGGGAGTGGACGAGCAGTACTTC.